These 3 T cell receptor beta chains share one sample of origin, sequenced in a study of cytomegalovirus exposure and HLA in healthy donors. Amplification used 60 Vbeta primers and 13 Jbeta primers. TCRdb's table, derived via immunoSEQ multiplex PCR, lists solely in-frame clones and lacks some. The sample lists fewer than 200,000 clones; 65% to 85% were seen once. The source material was PBMCs. The receptor source for this set is a woman aged 45-65 years in good health and CMV-seropositive.

This rearrangement joins TRBV2 to TRBJ2-7; D is perhaps TRBD1 (6 bases). The CDR3 extends over 12 amino acids. Germline-derived CDR1 and CDR2 are SNHLY and FYNNEI. V lost 8 bases to trimming and J lost 4 bases, with 12 bases between them. CDR3 bases: TGTGCCAGCCACGAAACAGGGTACGAGCAGTACTTC. Protein sequence: CASHETGYEQYF.

This clone occurred a few times. The CDR3, as DNA: TGCGCCAGCAGCCCCATATGGGGAGGGGCCAATGAGCAGTTCTTC. Translating gives CASSPIWGGANEQFF. The chain has TRBV4-3 and TRBJ2-1; the match to TRBD2 covers 7 bases. This CDR3 has 15 residues. Germline V gives CDR1 LGHNA, CDR2 YSLEER. V was pared by 4 bases and J by 6 bases, with 9 bases of the junction left unmatched.

This clone has a handful of counts. V is TRBV19 and J is TRBJ1-5; 9 nucleotides match TRBD1. V was clipped by 4 bases and J by 5 bases; unmatched bases: 6. This CDR3 comprises 15 residues. The germline gives CDR1 LNHDA, CDR2 SQIVND (reference sequence). The CDR3 coding sequence is TGTGCCAGTAGTAGGTCACAGGGGGCCTATCAGCCCCAGCATTTT. Encoded protein: CASSRSQGAYQPQHF.